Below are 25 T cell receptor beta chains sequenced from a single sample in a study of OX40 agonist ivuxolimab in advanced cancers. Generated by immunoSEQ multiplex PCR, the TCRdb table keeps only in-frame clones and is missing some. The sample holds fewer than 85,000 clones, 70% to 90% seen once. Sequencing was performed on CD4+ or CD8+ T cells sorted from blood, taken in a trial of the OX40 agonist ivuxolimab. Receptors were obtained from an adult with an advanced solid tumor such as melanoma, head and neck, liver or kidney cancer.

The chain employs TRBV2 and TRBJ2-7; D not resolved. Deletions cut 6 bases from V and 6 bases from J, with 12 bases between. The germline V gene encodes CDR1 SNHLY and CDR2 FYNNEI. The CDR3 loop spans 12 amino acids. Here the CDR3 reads CASRGPKAEQYF. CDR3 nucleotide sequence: TGTGCCAGCAGGGGCCCCAAGGCCGAGCAGTACTTC. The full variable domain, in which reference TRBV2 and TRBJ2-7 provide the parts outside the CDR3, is EPEVTQTPSHQVTQMGQEVILRCVPISNHLYFYWYRQILGQKVEFLVSFYNNEISEKSEIFDDQFSVERPDGSNFTLKIRSTKLEDSAMYFCASRGPKAEQYFGPGTRLTVT.

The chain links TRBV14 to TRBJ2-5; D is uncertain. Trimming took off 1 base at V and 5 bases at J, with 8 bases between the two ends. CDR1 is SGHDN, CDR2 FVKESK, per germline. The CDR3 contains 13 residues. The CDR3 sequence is CASSQGRWETQYF. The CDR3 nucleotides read TGTGCCAGCAGCCAAGGTCGCTGGGAGACCCAGTACTTC. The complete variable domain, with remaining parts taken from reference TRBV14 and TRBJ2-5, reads EAGVTQFPSHSVIEKGQTVTLRCDPISGHDNLYWYRRVMGKEIKFLLHFVKESKQDESGMPNNRFLAERTGGTYSTLKVQPAELEDSGVYFCASSQGRWETQYFGPGTRLLVL.

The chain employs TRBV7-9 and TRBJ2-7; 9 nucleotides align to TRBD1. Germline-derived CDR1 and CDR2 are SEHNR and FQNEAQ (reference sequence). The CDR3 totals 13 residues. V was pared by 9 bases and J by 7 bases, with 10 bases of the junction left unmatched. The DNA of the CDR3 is TGTGCCAGTGGAGGACAGGGGCTAAGGGAGCAGTACTTC. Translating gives CASGGQGLREQYF.

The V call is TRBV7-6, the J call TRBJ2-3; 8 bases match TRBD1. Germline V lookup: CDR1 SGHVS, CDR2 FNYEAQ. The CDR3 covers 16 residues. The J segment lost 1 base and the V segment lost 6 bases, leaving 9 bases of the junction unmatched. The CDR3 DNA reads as TGTGCCAGCAGTCGAACCGGACAGGGTGGCACAGATACGCAGTATTTT. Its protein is CASSRTGQGGTDTQYF.

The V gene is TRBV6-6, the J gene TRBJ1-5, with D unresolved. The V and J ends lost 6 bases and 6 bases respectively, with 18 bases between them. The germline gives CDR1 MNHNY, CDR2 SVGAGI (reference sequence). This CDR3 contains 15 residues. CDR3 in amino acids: CASRGSFSTGQPQHF. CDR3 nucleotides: TGTGCCAGCAGGGGATCGTTCTCGACGGGTCAGCCCCAGCATTTT.

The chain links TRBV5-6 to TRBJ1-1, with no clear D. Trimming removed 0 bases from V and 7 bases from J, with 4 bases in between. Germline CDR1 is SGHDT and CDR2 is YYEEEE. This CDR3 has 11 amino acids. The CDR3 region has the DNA TGTGCCAGCAGCTTGGGTGGTGAAGCTTTCTTT. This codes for CASSLGGEAFF.

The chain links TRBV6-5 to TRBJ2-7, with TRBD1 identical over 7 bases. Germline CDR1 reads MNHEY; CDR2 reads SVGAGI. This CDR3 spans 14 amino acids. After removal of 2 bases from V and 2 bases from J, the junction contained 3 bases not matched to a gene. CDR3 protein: CASSYRGPTYEQYF. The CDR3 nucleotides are TGTGCCAGCAGTTACAGGGGGCCTACCTACGAGCAGTACTTC.

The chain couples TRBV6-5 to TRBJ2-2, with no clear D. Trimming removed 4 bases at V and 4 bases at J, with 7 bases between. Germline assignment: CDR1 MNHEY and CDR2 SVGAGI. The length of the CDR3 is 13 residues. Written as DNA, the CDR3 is TGTGCCAGCAGTTCGCGAGTCACCGGGGAGCTGTTTTTT. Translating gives CASSSRVTGELFF.

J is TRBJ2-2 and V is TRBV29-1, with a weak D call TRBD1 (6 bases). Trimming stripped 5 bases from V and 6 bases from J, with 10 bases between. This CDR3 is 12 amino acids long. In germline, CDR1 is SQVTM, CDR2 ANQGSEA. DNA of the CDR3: TGCAGCGTTTCAGGGGTTCCCGGGGAGCTGTTTTTT. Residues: CSVSGVPGELFF.

The DNA for the CDR3 is TGCGCCAGCAGCTTTCCCGGGACTAGCGGGAGGACCTACGAGCAGTACTTC. Residues: CASSFPGTSGRTYEQYF. The gene calls are TRBV23-1 and TRBJ2-7, with 15 nucleotides matching TRBD2. TRBV23-1 is an open reading frame, and its role is uncertain. Trimming removed 6 bases from V and 2 bases from J; junction bases left unmatched: 8. The CDR3 spans 17 residues.

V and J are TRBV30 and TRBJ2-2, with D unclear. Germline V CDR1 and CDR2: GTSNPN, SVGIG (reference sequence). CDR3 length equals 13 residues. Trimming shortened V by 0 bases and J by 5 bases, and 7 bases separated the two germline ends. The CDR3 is CAWSVSVTGELFF. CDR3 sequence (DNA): TGTGCCTGGAGTGTGTCGGTAACCGGGGAGCTGTTTTTT.

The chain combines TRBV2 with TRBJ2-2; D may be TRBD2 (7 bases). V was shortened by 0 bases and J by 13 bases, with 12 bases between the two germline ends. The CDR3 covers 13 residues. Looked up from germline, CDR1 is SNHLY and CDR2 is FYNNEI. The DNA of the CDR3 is TGTGCCAGCAGTGAAGCGAAGGGGGGGAGGCTGTTTTTT. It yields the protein CASSEAKGGRLFF.

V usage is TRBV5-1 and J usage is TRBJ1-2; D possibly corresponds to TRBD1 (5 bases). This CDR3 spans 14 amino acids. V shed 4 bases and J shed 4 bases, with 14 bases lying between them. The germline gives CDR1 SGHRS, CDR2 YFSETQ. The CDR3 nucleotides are TGCGCCAGCAGCCCTTCCCGGGACGGCTATGGCTACACCTTC. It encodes CASSPSRDGYGYTF.

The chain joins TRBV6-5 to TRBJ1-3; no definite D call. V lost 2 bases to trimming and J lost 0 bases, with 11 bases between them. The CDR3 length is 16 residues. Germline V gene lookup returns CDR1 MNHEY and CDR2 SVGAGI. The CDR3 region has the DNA TGTGCCAGCAGTTACGATAACTCGGGCTCTGGAAACACCATATATTTT. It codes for CASSYDNSGSGNTIYF.

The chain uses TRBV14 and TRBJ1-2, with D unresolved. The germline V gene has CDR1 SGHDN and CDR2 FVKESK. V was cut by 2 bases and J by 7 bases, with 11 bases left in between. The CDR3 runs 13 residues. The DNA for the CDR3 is TGTGCCAGCAGCCAACAAAGCAAGGGTGGCTACACCTTC. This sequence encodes CASSQQSKGGYTF.

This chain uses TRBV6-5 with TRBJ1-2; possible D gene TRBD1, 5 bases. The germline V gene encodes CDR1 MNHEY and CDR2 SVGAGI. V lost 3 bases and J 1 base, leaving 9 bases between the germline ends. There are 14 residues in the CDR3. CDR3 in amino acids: CASSYGGINYGYTF. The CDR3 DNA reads TGTGCCAGCAGTTATGGGGGGATTAACTATGGCTACACCTTC.

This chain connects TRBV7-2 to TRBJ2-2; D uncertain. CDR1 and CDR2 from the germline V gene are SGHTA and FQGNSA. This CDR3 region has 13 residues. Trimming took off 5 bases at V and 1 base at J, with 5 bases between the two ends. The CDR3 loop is CASSPVNTGELFF. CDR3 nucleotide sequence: TGTGCCAGCAGCCCGGTGAACACCGGGGAGCTGTTTTTT.

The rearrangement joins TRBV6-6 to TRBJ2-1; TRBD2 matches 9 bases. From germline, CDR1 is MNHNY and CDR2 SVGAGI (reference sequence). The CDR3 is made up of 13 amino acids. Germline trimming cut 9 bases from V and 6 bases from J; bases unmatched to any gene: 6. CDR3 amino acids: CASQRGALNEQFF. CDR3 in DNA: TGTGCCAGTCAGCGGGGGGCCCTCAATGAGCAGTTCTTC.

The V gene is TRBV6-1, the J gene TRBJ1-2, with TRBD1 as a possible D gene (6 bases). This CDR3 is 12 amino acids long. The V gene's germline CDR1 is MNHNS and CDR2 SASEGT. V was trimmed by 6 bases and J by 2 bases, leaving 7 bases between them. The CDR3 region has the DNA TGTGCCAGCAGCCAGGGGAACTATGGCTACACCTTC. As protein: CASSQGNYGYTF.

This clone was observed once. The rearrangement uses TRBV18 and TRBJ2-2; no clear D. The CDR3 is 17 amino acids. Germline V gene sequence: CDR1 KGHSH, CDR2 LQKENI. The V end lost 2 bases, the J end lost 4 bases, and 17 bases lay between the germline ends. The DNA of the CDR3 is TGTGCCAGCTCACCAGACCCTCTCGGTACGGGCACCGGGGAGCTGTTTTTT. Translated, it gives CASSPDPLGTGTGELFF.

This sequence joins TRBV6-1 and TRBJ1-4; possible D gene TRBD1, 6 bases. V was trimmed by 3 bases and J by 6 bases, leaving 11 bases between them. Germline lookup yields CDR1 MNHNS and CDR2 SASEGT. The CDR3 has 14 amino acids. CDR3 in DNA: TGTGCCAGCAGTGACAGGGGTTTTGATGAAAAACTGTTTTTT. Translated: CASSDRGFDEKLFF.

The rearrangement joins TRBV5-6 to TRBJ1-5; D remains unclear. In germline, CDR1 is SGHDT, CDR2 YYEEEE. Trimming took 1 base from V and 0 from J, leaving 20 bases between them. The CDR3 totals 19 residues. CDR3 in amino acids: CASSLSGQGPSRSNQPQHF. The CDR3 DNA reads TGTGCCAGCAGCTTGAGTGGTCAAGGGCCCTCCCGTAGCAATCAGCCCCAGCATTTT.

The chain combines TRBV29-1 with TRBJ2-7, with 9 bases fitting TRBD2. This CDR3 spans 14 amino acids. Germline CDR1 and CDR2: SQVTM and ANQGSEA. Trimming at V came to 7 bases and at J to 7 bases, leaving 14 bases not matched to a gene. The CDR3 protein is CSASGVSGRGEQYF. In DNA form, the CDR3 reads TGCAGCGCCTCAGGGGTTAGCGGGAGAGGTGAGCAGTACTTC.

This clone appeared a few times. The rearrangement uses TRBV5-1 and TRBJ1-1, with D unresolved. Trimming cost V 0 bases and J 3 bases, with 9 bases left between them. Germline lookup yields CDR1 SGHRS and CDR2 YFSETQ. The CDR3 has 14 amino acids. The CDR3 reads CASSLDAGYTEAFF. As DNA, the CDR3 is TGCGCCAGCAGCTTGGACGCGGGTTACACTGAAGCTTTCTTT.

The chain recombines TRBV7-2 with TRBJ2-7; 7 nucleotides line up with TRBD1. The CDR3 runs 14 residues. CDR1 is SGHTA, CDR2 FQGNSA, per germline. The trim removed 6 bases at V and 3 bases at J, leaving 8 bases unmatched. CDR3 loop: CASSPGTVNYEQYF. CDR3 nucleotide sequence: TGTGCCAGCAGTCCGGGGACAGTGAACTACGAGCAGTACTTC. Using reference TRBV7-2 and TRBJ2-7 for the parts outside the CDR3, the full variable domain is GAGVSQSPSNKVTEKGKDVELRCDPISGHTALYWYRQSLGQGLEFLIYFQGNSAPDKSGLPSDRFSAERTGGSVSTLTIQRTQQEDSAVYLCASSPGTVNYEQYFGPGTRLTVT.